Following are 8 T cell receptor beta chains from one sample sequenced in a study of T cell responses to AZD1222 COVID-19 vaccine. Sequencing was performed with immunoSEQ multiplex PCR; in TCRdb, only in-frame clones are kept and a portion is missing. The table records about 180,000 clones, 90% of them present only once. Sequenced here: peripheral blood, sampled on day 0 of AZD1222 vaccination. These receptors were obtained from an adult in good health.

The rearrangement links TRBV29-1 to TRBJ1-1; 8 nucleotides agree with TRBD1. Germline CDR1 and CDR2: SQVTM and ANQGSEA. The length of the CDR3 is 15 residues. V dropped 7 bases and J dropped 10; count of bases not matched to a gene: 20. Here the CDR3 DNA reads TGCAGCGCCGAGTATTACTCTGGACAGGGTGAGAGAGCTTTCTTT. It specifies CSAEYYSGQGERAFF.

This rearrangement joins TRBV6-5 to TRBJ1-5; D remains unclear. Germline assignment: CDR1 MNHEY and CDR2 SVGAGI. This CDR3 has 11 amino acids. The V and J ends lost 6 bases and 5 bases respectively, with 5 bases between them. The chain's CDR3 is CASSIHQPQHF. The CDR3 region has the DNA TGTGCCAGCAGCATTCATCAGCCCCAGCATTTT.

The rearrangement uses TRBV27 and TRBJ1-1; D is possibly TRBD1 (5 bases). There are 15 residues in the CDR3. Trimming cost V 7 bases and J 0 bases, with 15 bases left between them. Germline-derived CDR1 and CDR2 are MNHEY and SMNVEV (reference sequence). The CDR3 sequence is CASTAQGPMNTEAFF. For the CDR3, the DNA is TGTGCCAGCACCGCCCAGGGACCCATGAACACTGAAGCTTTCTTT.

This chain links TRBV7-9 with TRBJ1-1; D might be TRBD1 (5 bases). CDR3 length equals 15 residues. V was trimmed by 2 bases and J by 3 bases, leaving 13 bases between them. Looked up from germline, CDR1 is SEHNR and CDR2 is FQNEAQ (reference sequence). The CDR3 region has the DNA TGTGCCAGCAGCTTAAGAGAAGGGACCTACACTGAAGCTTTCTTT. Protein: CASSLREGTYTEAFF.

V gene TRBV24-1 combines with J gene TRBJ2-3; 7 bases are shared with TRBD1. V shed 7 bases and J 10 bases; nucleotides not matched to a gene: 4. Germline lookup yields CDR1 KGHDR and CDR2 SFDVKD. The CDR3 length is 11 residues. The CDR3 reads CATRDRRAQYF. CDR3 nucleotide sequence: TGTGCCACCAGGGACAGGCGGGCGCAGTATTTT.

The chain carries TRBV11-1 and TRBJ2-7; no clear D. The CDR3 extends over 14 amino acids. CDR1 SGHAT and CDR2 FQDESV come from the germline V gene (reference sequence). Trimming pared 1 base from V and 3 bases from J, leaving 10 bases between. CDR3 DNA: TGTGCCAGCAGCTTAGGTACCCCCCTCTACGAGCAGTACTTC. Translating it yields CASSLGTPLYEQYF.

This chain connects TRBV6-1 to TRBJ1-1, with D unclear. The CDR3 has 14 amino acids. Trimming left V 0 bases short and J 1 base short, with 6 bases between. Germline values: CDR1 MNHNS, CDR2 SASEGT. CDR3 coding DNA: TGTGCCAGCAGTGAAGCGACGAAGAACACTGAAGCTTTCTTT. Amino acids: CASSEATKNTEAFF.

About this clone itself: Other DNA sequences in this specimen translate into the identical CDR3. This chain joins TRBV27 and TRBJ1-5; 10 bases map to TRBD1. Germline-derived CDR1 and CDR2 are MNHEY and SMNVEV (reference sequence). V was clipped by 2 bases and J by 2 bases; unmatched bases: 3. This CDR3 has 16 amino acids. The CDR3, as DNA: TGTGCCAGCAGTTTAGTGGGGACAGGGGGCAATCAGCCCCAGCATTTT. This translates into CASSLVGTGGNQPQHF.